The rows below give T cell receptor beta chains drawn from one sample of a study of T cell changes during pregnancy in multiple sclerosis. The assay was immunoSEQ multiplex PCR, and TCRdb's table has in-frame clones only and misses some. The sample includes 40,000 to 55,000 clones, 80% to 95% of them seen just once. The sample in question was CD4+ T cells from peripheral blood mononuclear cells, obtained in the third trimester of pregnancy. Every receptor here comes from a female donor with multiple sclerosis, enrolled in a pregnancy study. Both conserved end residues are part of each CDR3. Fields, in order: CDR3 protein, CDR3 DNA, D gene, J gene, V gene, clone size. D genes are given only for firm matches. Rows give clone size only sometimes, using once, few, many, or a class for an expanded clone.

cdr3_aa: CASRSVSGGSYNEQFF
cdr3_nt: TGTGCCAGCAGATCCGTTAGCGGGGGATCCTACAATGAGCAGTTCTTC
d_call: TRBD2
j_call: TRBJ2-1
v_call: TRBV7-2
clone_size: NA

cdr3_aa: CASSPSPSGGVEQFF
cdr3_nt: TGTGCCAGCAGCCCCAGCCCTAGCGGGGGGGTTGAGCAGTTCTTC
d_call: TRBD2
j_call: TRBJ2-1
v_call: TRBV5-4
clone_size: NA

cdr3_aa: CASSLFTRSNTGELFF
cdr3_nt: TGCGCCAGCAGCTTGTTCACCAGGTCGAACACCGGGGAGCTGTTTTTT
d_call: NA
j_call: TRBJ2-2
v_call: TRBV5-1
clone_size: NA

cdr3_aa: CASSRFLRDTEAFF
cdr3_nt: TGTGCCAGCAGCCGATTCTTGAGGGACACTGAAGCTTTCTTT
d_call: NA
j_call: TRBJ1-1
v_call: TRBV7-9
clone_size: NA

cdr3_aa: CASSLATGANEKLFF
cdr3_nt: TGTGCCAGCAGCTTGGCGACAGGGGCTAATGAAAAACTGTTTTTT
d_call: TRBD1
j_call: TRBJ1-4
v_call: TRBV5-6
clone_size: NA

cdr3_aa: CASSPGPRGAYEQYF
cdr3_nt: TGTGCCAGCTCACCGGGACCCCGGGGGGCCTACGAGCAGTACTTC
d_call: TRBD2
j_call: TRBJ2-7
v_call: TRBV18
clone_size: NA

cdr3_aa: CASRNTGVVWGYTF
cdr3_nt: TGTGCCAGTAGAAACACAGGGGTCGTATGGGGCTACACCTTC
d_call: TRBD1
j_call: TRBJ1-2
v_call: TRBV19
clone_size: NA

cdr3_aa: CASSRLQGIGNTEAFF
cdr3_nt: TGTGCCAGCAGCCGCCTACAGGGAATCGGGAACACTGAAGCTTTCTTT
d_call: NA
j_call: TRBJ1-1
v_call: TRBV14
clone_size: NA

cdr3_aa: CASSMGWTGQRPNYGYTF
cdr3_nt: TGTGCCAGTAGTATGGGGTGGACAGGGCAACGACCTAACTATGGCTACACCTTC
d_call: TRBD1
j_call: TRBJ1-2
v_call: TRBV19
clone_size: once

cdr3_aa: CASSQEKGARGNTIYF
cdr3_nt: TGCGCCAGCAGCCAAGAGAAGGGGGCGCGTGGAAACACCATATATTTT
d_call: TRBD1
j_call: TRBJ1-3
v_call: TRBV4-1
clone_size: NA

cdr3_aa: CASSPLAGDNNEQFF
cdr3_nt: TGTGCCAGCAGCCCCTTAGCGGGGGACAACAATGAGCAGTTCTTC
d_call: TRBD2
j_call: TRBJ2-1
v_call: TRBV11-2
clone_size: NA

cdr3_aa: CASSRHPGDSPTEAFF
cdr3_nt: TGTGCCAGTAGTCGCCATCCGGGAGACAGTCCTACTGAAGCTTTCTTT
d_call: NA
j_call: TRBJ1-1
v_call: TRBV19
clone_size: NA

cdr3_aa: CARLQKDRAFF
cdr3_nt: TGTGCTAGACTGCAGAAGGATCGAGCTTTCTTT
d_call: NA
j_call: TRBJ1-1
v_call: TRBV30
clone_size: few

cdr3_aa: CASSPTGLPGNTIYF
cdr3_nt: TGTGCCAGCAGTCCTACAGGGCTTCCTGGAAACACCATATATTTT
d_call: NA
j_call: TRBJ1-3
v_call: TRBV9
clone_size: NA

cdr3_aa: CASSLTGYEQYF
cdr3_nt: TGTGCCAGCAGCTTAACCGGGTACGAGCAGTACTTC
d_call: NA
j_call: TRBJ2-7
v_call: TRBV7-2
clone_size: NA

cdr3_aa: CASSWEWGTDTNYGYTF
cdr3_nt: TGTGCCAGCAGCTGGGAATGGGGGACAGACACTAACTATGGCTACACCTTC
d_call: TRBD1
j_call: TRBJ1-2
v_call: TRBV5-6
clone_size: NA

cdr3_aa: CASSPATSGPHNEQFF
cdr3_nt: TGTGCCAGCAGCCCCGCGACTAGCGGGCCTCACAATGAGCAGTTCTTC
d_call: TRBD2
j_call: TRBJ2-1
v_call: TRBV6-6
clone_size: NA

cdr3_aa: CASSTSLGGYYEQYF
cdr3_nt: TGTGCCAGCAGCACCTCCCTGGGGGGGTACTACGAGCAGTACTTC
d_call: TRBD2
j_call: TRBJ2-7
v_call: TRBV11-2
clone_size: NA

cdr3_aa: CASSRYRLADYGYTF
cdr3_nt: TGCGCCAGCAGCCGGTACAGGCTGGCGGACTATGGCTACACCTTC
d_call: NA
j_call: TRBJ1-2
v_call: TRBV4-3
clone_size: once

cdr3_aa: CASSPHRQGFAYEQYF
cdr3_nt: TGTGCCAGCAGCCCTCACAGACAGGGGTTCGCCTACGAGCAGTACTTC
d_call: TRBD1
j_call: TRBJ2-7
v_call: TRBV7-9
clone_size: NA

cdr3_aa: CASSVGLVKEIQYF
cdr3_nt: TGTGCCAGCAGTGTGGGACTGGTGAAGGAGATTCAGTACTTC
d_call: NA
j_call: TRBJ2-4
v_call: TRBV6-1
clone_size: medium-sized

cdr3_aa: CASSLIGERGYTF
cdr3_nt: TGTGCCAGCAGCTTAATTGGGGAGCGGGGCTACACCTTC
d_call: NA
j_call: TRBJ1-2
v_call: TRBV7-2
clone_size: NA

cdr3_aa: CASSIQGGNTEAFF
cdr3_nt: TGTGCCAGCTCAATACAGGGGGGGAACACTGAAGCTTTCTTT
d_call: TRBD1
j_call: TRBJ1-1
v_call: TRBV18
clone_size: NA

cdr3_aa: CASSSHGAYEQYF
cdr3_nt: TGTGCCAGCAGCTCGCACGGGGCCTACGAGCAGTACTTC
d_call: NA
j_call: TRBJ2-7
v_call: TRBV5-5
clone_size: NA

cdr3_aa: CASSLASSGVNIQYF
cdr3_nt: TGTGCCAGCAGCTTAGCTAGTAGCGGGGTTAACATTCAGTACTTC
d_call: TRBD2
j_call: TRBJ2-4
v_call: TRBV7-2
clone_size: NA

cdr3_aa: CASSDPGGLDQPQHF
cdr3_nt: TGTGCCAGCAGTGACCCGGGAGGGTTGGATCAGCCCCAGCATTTT
d_call: NA
j_call: TRBJ1-5
v_call: TRBV6-1
clone_size: NA

cdr3_aa: CASSLGSGNTEAFF
cdr3_nt: TGTGCCAGCAGCTTGGGGTCAGGGAACACTGAAGCTTTCTTT
d_call: NA
j_call: TRBJ1-1
v_call: TRBV5-4
clone_size: NA

cdr3_aa: CASGPGLGRNEQFF
cdr3_nt: TGTGCTAGTGGTCCAGGCCTCGGTCGGAATGAGCAGTTCTTC
d_call: NA
j_call: TRBJ2-1
v_call: TRBV12-5
clone_size: NA

cdr3_aa: CASSQDLAGDHGYTF
cdr3_nt: TGTGCCAGCAGCCAAGATTTGGCAGGGGACCATGGCTACACCTTC
d_call: NA
j_call: TRBJ1-2
v_call: TRBV4-2
clone_size: NA

cdr3_aa: CASSQEGSGQGLRTQYF
cdr3_nt: TGCGCCAGCAGCCAAGAAGGTTCGGGACAGGGATTGAGGACCCAGTACTTC
d_call: TRBD1
j_call: TRBJ2-5
v_call: TRBV4-1
clone_size: NA

cdr3_aa: CASSYLGTSGGPDTQYF
cdr3_nt: TGTGCCAGCAGCTACTTGGGGACTAGCGGGGGGCCGGATACGCAGTATTTT
d_call: TRBD2
j_call: TRBJ2-3
v_call: TRBV5-4
clone_size: NA

cdr3_aa: CASSYSKTELNYEQYF
cdr3_nt: TGTGCCAGCAGTTACTCGAAGACAGAGCTTAACTACGAGCAGTACTTC
d_call: NA
j_call: TRBJ2-7
v_call: TRBV6-6
clone_size: once

cdr3_aa: CAWGTATNEKLFF
cdr3_nt: TGTGCCTGGGGGACAGCAACTAATGAAAAACTGTTTTTT
d_call: TRBD1
j_call: TRBJ1-4
v_call: TRBV30
clone_size: NA

cdr3_aa: CASSSRPGTAYGYTF
cdr3_nt: TGTGCCAGCAGCTCCCGACCGGGAACAGCCTATGGCTACACCTTC
d_call: NA
j_call: TRBJ1-2
v_call: TRBV7-8
clone_size: NA

cdr3_aa: CASSRMGQGAYEQYF
cdr3_nt: TGTGCCAGCAGCCGGATGGGACAGGGGGCGTACGAGCAGTACTTC
d_call: TRBD1
j_call: TRBJ2-7
v_call: TRBV14
clone_size: few

cdr3_aa: CASSEARAGFYGYTF
cdr3_nt: TGTGCCAGCAGTGAAGCGCGGGCGGGATTCTATGGCTACACCTTC
d_call: NA
j_call: TRBJ1-2
v_call: TRBV2
clone_size: NA

cdr3_aa: CASSRRRGLGTGELFF
cdr3_nt: TGTGCCAGCAGCCGACGCAGGGGGCTGGGCACCGGGGAGCTGTTTTTT
d_call: TRBD1
j_call: TRBJ2-2
v_call: TRBV7-6
clone_size: NA

cdr3_aa: CASSYSGTKNYEQYF
cdr3_nt: TGTGCCAGCAGTTACTCGGGGACAAAAAACTACGAGCAGTACTTC
d_call: NA
j_call: TRBJ2-7
v_call: TRBV6-6
clone_size: NA

cdr3_aa: CASSQIFRDRNYEQYF
cdr3_nt: TGCGCCAGCAGCCAAATCTTCCGGGACAGAAACTACGAGCAGTACTTC
d_call: TRBD1
j_call: TRBJ2-7
v_call: TRBV4-1
clone_size: NA

cdr3_aa: CASSLWQFNSPLHF
cdr3_nt: TGTGCCAGCAGCTTGTGGCAGTTTAATTCACCCCTCCACTTT
d_call: NA
j_call: TRBJ1-6
v_call: TRBV7-2
clone_size: NA

cdr3_aa: CSAVGEGPQHF
cdr3_nt: TGCAGTGCTGTCGGCGAGGGGCCCCAGCATTTT
d_call: NA
j_call: TRBJ1-5
v_call: TRBV20-1
clone_size: NA

cdr3_aa: CASSLEQGRAFF
cdr3_nt: TGCGCCAGCAGCTTGGAACAGGGTAGAGCTTTCTTT
d_call: NA
j_call: TRBJ1-1
v_call: TRBV5-1
clone_size: few

cdr3_aa: CASMTAVDTGELFF
cdr3_nt: TGTGCCAGTATGACAGCAGTAGACACCGGGGAGCTGTTTTTT
d_call: NA
j_call: TRBJ2-2
v_call: TRBV19
clone_size: NA

cdr3_aa: CASSSVQLNYGYTF
cdr3_nt: TGTGCCAGCAGCTCGGTCCAACTTAACTATGGCTACACCTTC
d_call: NA
j_call: TRBJ1-2
v_call: TRBV7-2
clone_size: NA

cdr3_aa: CASSLEAGRAVGAFF
cdr3_nt: TGTGCCAGCAGCTTAGAGGCGGGACGGGCCGTAGGAGCTTTCTTT
d_call: NA
j_call: TRBJ1-1
v_call: TRBV7-2
clone_size: NA